This T cell receptor (beta chain) was recovered during a study of T cells after posttransplantation cyclophosphamide. The protocol was immunoSEQ multiplex PCR, while the TCRdb copy is restricted to in-frame clones and leaves out a portion. Found here are about 16,000 clones, 94% of them singletons; the top ten hold around 0.29%. The naive gate required viable CD3+CD4+ or CD3+CD8+ cells with CCR7+CD45RA+CD45RO-CD95-CD27+CD28+ phenotype. Peripheral blood was collected from the related graft donor on the marrow donation day. On this clone itself: Its antigen is unknown.

Study results and limitations: Skin or GI-infiltrating T cells shared few TRB sequences with blood. Donor CD8+ memory clones often dominated recipient blood repertoires at later times. TRB clonality was highly associated with recipient CMV seropositivity and reactivation.

V was pared by 3 bases and J by 1 base, with 13 bases between. This CDR3 contains 15 residues. Germline loops: CDR1 KGHSH, CDR2 LQKENI. The chain couples TRBV18 to TRBJ2-7; D may be TRBD2 (5 bases). The sequence was collected from a woman between 45 and 65 years old in good health and a related stem cell transplant donor. The sequencing sample was made of naive CD4+ T cells sorted from blood. CDR3 nucleotides: TGTGCCAGCTCACCGGCTAGCAGGAGATCCTACGAGCAGTACTTC. Translating it yields CASSPASRRSYEQYF.